This T cell receptor (beta chain) emerged from a study of radiation and T cells in renal cell carcinoma. General observations from the study: Top tumor clonotypes rose in blood 2 weeks post-radiation, then contracted.

Measured with immunoSEQ multiplex PCR; TCRdb has only the in-frame clones, and not every one. The sample lists under 100,000 clones, approximately 82% occurring once. This clone appeared once. Its antigen is not identified. Germline values: CDR1 SGHAT, CDR2 FQNNGV. This CDR3 is 16 amino acids long. The V end was cut by 1 base, the J end by 10 bases, with 20 bases between. The time point is: blood 4 weeks post-SBRT, at nephrectomy. Treatment noted: 15 Gy SBRT to primary tumor, nephrectomy 4 weeks later. The material sequenced was blood, taken from a patient whose treatment included radiotherapy and nephrectomy. This receptor was obtained from a man between 60 and 75 years old with renal cell carcinoma. V and J are TRBV11-2 and TRBJ2-1, with D possibly matching TRBD2 (5 bases). CDR3 bases: TGTGCCAGCAGCTTAGCGAGACTACCGTACCCTATAGAGCAGTTCTTC. Amino acids: CASSLARLPYPIEQFF.